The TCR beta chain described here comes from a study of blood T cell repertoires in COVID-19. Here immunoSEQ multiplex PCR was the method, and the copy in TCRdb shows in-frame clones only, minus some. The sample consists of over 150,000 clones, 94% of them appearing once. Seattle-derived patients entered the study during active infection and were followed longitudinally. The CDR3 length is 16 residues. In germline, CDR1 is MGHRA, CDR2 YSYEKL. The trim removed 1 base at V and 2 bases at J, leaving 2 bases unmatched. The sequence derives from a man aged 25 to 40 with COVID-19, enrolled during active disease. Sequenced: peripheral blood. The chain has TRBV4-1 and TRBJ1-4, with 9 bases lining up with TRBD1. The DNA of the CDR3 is TGCGCCAGCAGCCAAGGACAGGGGGTTACTAATGAAAAACTGTTTTTT. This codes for CASSQGQGVTNEKLFF.